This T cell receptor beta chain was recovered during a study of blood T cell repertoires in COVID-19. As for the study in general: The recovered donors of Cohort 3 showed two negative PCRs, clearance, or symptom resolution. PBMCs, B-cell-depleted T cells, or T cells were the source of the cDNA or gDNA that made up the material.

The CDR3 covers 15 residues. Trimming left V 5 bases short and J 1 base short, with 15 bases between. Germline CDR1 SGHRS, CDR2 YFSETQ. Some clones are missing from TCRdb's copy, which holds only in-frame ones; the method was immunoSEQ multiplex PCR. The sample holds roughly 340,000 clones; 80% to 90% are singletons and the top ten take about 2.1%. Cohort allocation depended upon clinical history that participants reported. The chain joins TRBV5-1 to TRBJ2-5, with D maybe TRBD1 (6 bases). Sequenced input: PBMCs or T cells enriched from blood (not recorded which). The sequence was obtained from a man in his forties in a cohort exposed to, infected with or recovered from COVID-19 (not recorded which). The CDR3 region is CASSSSGALQETQYF. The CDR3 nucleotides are TGCGCCAGCAGTTCATCAGGGGCTCTCCAAGAGACCCAGTACTTC.